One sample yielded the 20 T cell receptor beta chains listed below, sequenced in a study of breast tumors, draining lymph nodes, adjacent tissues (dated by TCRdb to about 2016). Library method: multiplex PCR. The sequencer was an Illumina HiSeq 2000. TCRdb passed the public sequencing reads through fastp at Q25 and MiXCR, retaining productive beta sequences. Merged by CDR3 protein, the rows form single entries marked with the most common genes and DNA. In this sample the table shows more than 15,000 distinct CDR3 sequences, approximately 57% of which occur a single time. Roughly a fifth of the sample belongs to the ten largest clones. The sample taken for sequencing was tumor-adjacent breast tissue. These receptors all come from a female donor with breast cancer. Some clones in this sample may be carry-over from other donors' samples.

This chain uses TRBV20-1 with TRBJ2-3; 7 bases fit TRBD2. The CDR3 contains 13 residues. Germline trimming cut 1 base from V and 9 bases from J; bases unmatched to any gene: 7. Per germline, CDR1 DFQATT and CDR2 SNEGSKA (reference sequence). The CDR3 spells CSARVLVGGTQYF. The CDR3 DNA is TGCAGTGCTAGAGTGTTGGTGGGAGGGACGCAGTATTTT.

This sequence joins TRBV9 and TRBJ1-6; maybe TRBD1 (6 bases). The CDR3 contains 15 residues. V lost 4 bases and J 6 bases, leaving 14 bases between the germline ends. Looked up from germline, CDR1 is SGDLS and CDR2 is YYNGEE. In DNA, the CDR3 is TGTGCCAGCAGCAAGGCGGGGGGCGCTAATTCACCCCTCCACTTT. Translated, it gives CASSKAGGANSPLHF.

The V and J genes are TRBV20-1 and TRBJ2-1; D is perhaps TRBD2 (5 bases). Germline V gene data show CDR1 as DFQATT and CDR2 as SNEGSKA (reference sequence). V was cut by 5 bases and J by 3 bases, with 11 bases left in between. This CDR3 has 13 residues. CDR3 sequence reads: CSAPGEYYNEQFF. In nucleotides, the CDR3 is TGCAGTGCTCCTGGGGAGTACTACAATGAGCAGTTCTTC.

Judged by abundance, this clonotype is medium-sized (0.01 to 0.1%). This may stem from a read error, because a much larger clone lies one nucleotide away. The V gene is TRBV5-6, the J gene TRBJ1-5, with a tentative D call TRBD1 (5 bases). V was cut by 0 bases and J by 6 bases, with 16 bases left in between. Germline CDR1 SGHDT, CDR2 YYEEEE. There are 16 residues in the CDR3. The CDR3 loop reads CASSLALPGGGQPQHF. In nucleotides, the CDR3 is TGTGCCAGCAGCTTGGCCCTTCCGGGGGGAGGTCAGCCCCAGCATTTT.

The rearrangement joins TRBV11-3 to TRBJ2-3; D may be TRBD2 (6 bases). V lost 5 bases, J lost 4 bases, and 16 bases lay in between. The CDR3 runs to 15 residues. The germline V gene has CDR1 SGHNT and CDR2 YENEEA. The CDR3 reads CASSIGERVADTQYF. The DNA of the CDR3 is TGTGCCAGCAGCATCGGGGAGCGGGTGGCAGATACGCAGTATTTT.

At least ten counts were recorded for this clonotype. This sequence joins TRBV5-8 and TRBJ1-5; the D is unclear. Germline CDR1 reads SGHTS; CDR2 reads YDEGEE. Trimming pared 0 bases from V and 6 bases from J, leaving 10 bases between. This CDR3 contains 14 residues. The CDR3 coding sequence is TGTGCCAGCAGCTTGGTTCCAGCGGGTCAGCCCCAGCATTTT. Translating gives CASSLVPAGQPQHF.

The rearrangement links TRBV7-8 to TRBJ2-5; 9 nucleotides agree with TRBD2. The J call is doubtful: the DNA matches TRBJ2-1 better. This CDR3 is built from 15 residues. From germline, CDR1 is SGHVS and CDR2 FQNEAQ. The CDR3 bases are TGTGCCAGCAGCTTAGGAGCTAGCGGGAACAATGAGCAGTTCTTC. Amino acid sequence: CASSLGASGNNEQFF.

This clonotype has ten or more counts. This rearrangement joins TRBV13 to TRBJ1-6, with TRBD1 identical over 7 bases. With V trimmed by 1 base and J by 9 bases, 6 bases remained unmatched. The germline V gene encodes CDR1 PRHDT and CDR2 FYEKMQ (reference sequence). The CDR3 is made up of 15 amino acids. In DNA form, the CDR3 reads TGTGCCAGCAGCTTAGTTTCCGGGACAGCTTCACCCCTCCACTTT. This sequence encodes CASSLVSGTASPLHF. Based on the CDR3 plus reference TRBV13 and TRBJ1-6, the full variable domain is AAGVIQSPRHLIKEKRETATLKCYPIPRHDTVYWYQQGPGQDPQFLISFYEKMQSDKGSIPDRFSAQQFSDYHSELNMSSLELGDSALYFCASSLVSGTASPLHFGNGTRLTVT.

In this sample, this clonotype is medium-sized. For the CDR3, the DNA is TGTGCCAGCAGTCCCGGGACCCAACAGCCCCAGCATTTT. Protein product: CASSPGTQQPQHF. This chain connects TRBV2 to TRBJ1-5; possible D gene TRBD1, 5 bases. The CDR3 consists of 13 residues. The V gene's germline CDR1 is SNHLY and CDR2 FYNNEI. The V and J ends lost 5 bases and 7 bases respectively, with 12 bases between them.

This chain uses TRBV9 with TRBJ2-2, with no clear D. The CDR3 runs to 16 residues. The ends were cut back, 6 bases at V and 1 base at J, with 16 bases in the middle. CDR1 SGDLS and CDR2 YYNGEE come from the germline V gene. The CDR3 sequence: CASTPSPGLNTGELFF. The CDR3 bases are TGTGCCAGCACCCCTTCTCCCGGTCTGAACACCGGGGAGCTGTTTTTT.

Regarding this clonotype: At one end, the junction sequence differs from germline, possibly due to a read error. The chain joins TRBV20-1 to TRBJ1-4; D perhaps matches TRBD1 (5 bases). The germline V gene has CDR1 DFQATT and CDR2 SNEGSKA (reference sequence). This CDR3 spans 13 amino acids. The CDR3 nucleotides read TGCAGTGCTAGACTGTGGGACGGTGAAACACTGTTTTTT. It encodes CSARLWDGETLFF.

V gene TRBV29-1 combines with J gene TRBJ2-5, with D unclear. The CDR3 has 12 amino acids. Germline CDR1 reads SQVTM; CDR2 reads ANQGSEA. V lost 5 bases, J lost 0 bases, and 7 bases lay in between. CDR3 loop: CSVTQNQETQYF. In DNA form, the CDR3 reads TGCAGCGTTACCCAGAACCAAGAGACCCAGTACTTC.

Written as DNA, the CDR3 is TGTGCCAGCAGCGCCCAAGAGACCCAGTACTTC. It specifies CASSAQETQYF. The chain has TRBV7-9 and TRBJ2-5; D is uncertain. The germline V gene encodes CDR1 SEHNR and CDR2 FQNEAQ (reference sequence). The CDR3 is 11 residues long. Trimming shortened V by 5 bases and J by 1 base, and 2 bases separated the two germline ends.

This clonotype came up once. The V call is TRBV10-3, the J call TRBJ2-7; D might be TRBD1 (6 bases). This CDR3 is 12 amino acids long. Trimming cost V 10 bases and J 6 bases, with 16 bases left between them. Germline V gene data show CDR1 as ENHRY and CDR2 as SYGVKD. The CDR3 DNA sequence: TGTGCCAGCAGCCAGGGGCCTGCCGAGCAGTACTTC. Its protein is CASSQGPAEQYF.

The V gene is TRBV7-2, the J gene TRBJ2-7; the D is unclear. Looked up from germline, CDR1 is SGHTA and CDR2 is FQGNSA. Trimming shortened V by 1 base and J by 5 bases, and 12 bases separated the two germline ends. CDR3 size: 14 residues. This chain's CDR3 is CASSLEGYGDEQYF. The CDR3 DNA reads TGTGCCAGCAGCTTAGAAGGGTACGGCGACGAGCAGTACTTC.

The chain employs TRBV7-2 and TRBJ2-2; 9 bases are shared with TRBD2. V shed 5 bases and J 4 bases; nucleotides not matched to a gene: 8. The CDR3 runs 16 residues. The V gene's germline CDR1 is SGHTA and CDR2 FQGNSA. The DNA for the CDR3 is TGTGCCAGCAGCACATCCCCGGGACTAGCCACCGGGGAGCTGTTTTTT. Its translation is CASSTSPGLATGELFF.

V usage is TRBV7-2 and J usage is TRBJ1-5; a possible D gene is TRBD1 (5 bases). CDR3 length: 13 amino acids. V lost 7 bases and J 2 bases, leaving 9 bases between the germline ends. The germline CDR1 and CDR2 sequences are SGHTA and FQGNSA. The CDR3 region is CASTGVGNQPQHF. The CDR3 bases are TGTGCCAGCACGGGGGTAGGCAATCAGCCCCAGCATTTT.

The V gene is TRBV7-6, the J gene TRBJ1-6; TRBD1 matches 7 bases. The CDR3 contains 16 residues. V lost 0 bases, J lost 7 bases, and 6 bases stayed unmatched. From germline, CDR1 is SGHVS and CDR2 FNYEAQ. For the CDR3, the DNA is TGTGCCAGCAGCTTAGCCCCGGGACAGTCGAATTCACCCCTCCACTTT. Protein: CASSLAPGQSNSPLHF.

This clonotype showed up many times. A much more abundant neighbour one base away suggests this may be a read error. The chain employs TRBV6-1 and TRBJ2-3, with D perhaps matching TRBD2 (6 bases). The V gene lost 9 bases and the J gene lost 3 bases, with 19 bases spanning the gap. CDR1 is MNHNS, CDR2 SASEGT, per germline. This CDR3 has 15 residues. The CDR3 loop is CASVLWGTPTDTQYF. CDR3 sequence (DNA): TGTGCCAGTGTCCTGTGGGGGACTCCGACAGATACGCAGTATTTT.

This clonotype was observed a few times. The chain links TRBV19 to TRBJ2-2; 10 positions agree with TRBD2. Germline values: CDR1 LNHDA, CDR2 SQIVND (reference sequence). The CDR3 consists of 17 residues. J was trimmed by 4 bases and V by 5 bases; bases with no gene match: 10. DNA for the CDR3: TGTGCCAGTAGTTTGGGTAGCGGGAGGCCCTTCACCGGGGAGCTGTTTTTT. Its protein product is CASSLGSGRPFTGELFF.